Listed here are 30 T cell receptor beta chains from one sample, sequenced in a study of blood T cell repertoires in COVID-19. Generated by immunoSEQ multiplex PCR, the TCRdb table keeps only in-frame clones and is missing some. The table records 250,000 to 350,000 clones, around 89% of them present only once. Sequencing was carried out using PBMCs or T cells enriched from blood (not recorded which). These receptors all come from a woman younger than 30 with acute COVID-19.

This rearrangement joins TRBV7-2 to TRBJ2-7, with 8 bases identical to TRBD2. V lost 5 bases, J lost 1 base, and 7 bases stayed unmatched. Per germline, CDR1 SGHTA and CDR2 FQGNSA. The CDR3 length is 15 residues. This chain's CDR3 is CASSPPGTRSYEQYF. The CDR3 bases are TGTGCCAGCAGCCCCCCCGGGACTAGATCCTACGAGCAGTACTTC.

The J gene is TRBJ1-5, the V gene TRBV6-1, with 7 positions matching TRBD1. CDR1 MNHNS and CDR2 SASEGT come from the germline V gene. This CDR3 contains 15 residues. Trimming removed 2 bases from V and 3 bases from J; junction bases left unmatched: 4. The DNA of the CDR3 is TGTGCCAGCAGTGAAAAGGACAGGTCCAATCAGCCCCAGCATTTT. Its protein product is CASSEKDRSNQPQHF.

This sequence joins TRBV28 and TRBJ1-1, with no clear D. Trimming took 4 bases from V and 2 from J, leaving 14 bases between them. CDR1 MDHEN and CDR2 SYDVKM come from the germline V gene. The CDR3 has 15 residues. CDR3 DNA sequence: TGTGCCAGCAGTTCCTTACGCAGTCGTAACACTGAAGCTTTCTTT. This translates into CASSSLRSRNTEAFF.

In its sample, this clone was seen once. The chain combines TRBV12-3 or TRBV12-4 with TRBJ1-2; D is undetermined. This CDR3 is built from 12 residues. The V gene lost 3 bases and the J gene lost 2 bases, with 4 bases spanning the gap. CDR3 sequence reads: CASSFQNYGYTF. CDR3 DNA sequence: TGTGCCAGCAGTTTTCAAAACTATGGCTACACCTTC.

The V call is TRBV5-1, the J call TRBJ2-5, with TRBD2 matching 8 bases. Germline V gives CDR1 SGHRS, CDR2 YFSETQ. The J segment lost 2 bases and the V segment lost 0 bases, leaving 3 bases of the junction unmatched. The CDR3 extends over 15 amino acids. CDR3 nucleotides: TGCGCCAGCAGCTTGGTAGCGGGGAAACAAGAGACCCAGTACTTC. Its translation is CASSLVAGKQETQYF.

Written as DNA, the CDR3 is TGCGCCAGCAGCTTGGCTGGGAGCTCCTATAATTCACCCCTCCACTTT. Its protein is CASSLAGSSYNSPLHF. The rearrangement links TRBV5-1 to TRBJ1-6; D remains ambiguous. The length of the CDR3 is 16 residues. Deletions cut 0 bases from V and 0 bases from J, with 7 bases between. Germline CDR1 and CDR2: SGHRS and YFSETQ.

J is TRBJ1-2 and V is TRBV7-8; 10 nucleotides line up with TRBD1. V lost 3 bases to trimming and J lost 1 base; unmatched junction nucleotides: 8. This CDR3 comprises 17 residues. Germline V gene data show CDR1 as SGHVS and CDR2 as FQNEAQ. CDR3 in amino acids: CASSLIPGTGDNYGYTF. The CDR3 bases are TGTGCCAGCAGCTTGATCCCCGGGACAGGGGATAACTATGGCTACACCTTC.

The chain links TRBV4-3 to TRBJ1-2, with unresolved D. Germline CDR1 reads LGHNA; CDR2 reads YSLEER. The CDR3 runs to 14 residues. Trimming took 0 bases from V and 3 from J, leaving 8 bases between them. The CDR3 DNA is TGCGCCAGCAGCCAAGAGCGGCGGGACTATGGCTACACCTTC. Translated, it gives CASSQERRDYGYTF.

The chain links TRBV7-9 to TRBJ1-1; 7 bases are a match to TRBD1. The V segment lost 5 bases and the J segment 1 base; nucleotides outside the gene matches: 4. CDR1 and CDR2 (germline): SEHNR, FQNEAQ (reference sequence). The CDR3 is made up of 14 amino acids. As DNA, the CDR3 is TGTGCCAGCAGCAGGTCAGGGGGGAACACTGAAGCTTTCTTT. This translates into CASSRSGGNTEAFF.

The chain uses TRBV7-6 and TRBJ2-5, with TRBD1 identical over 8 bases. This CDR3 has 17 residues. Per the germline V gene, CDR1 is SGHVS and CDR2 is FNYEAQ. V lost 6 bases to trimming and J lost 4 bases; unmatched junction nucleotides: 16. The CDR3 bases are TGTGCCAGCAGTAGCACCCCCTTACAGGGGGTCCGAGAGACCCAGTACTTC. The encoded protein is CASSSTPLQGVRETQYF.

The genes are TRBV19 and TRBJ2-7; maybe TRBD1 (6 bases). V lost 5 bases to trimming and J lost 2 bases, with 13 bases between them. This CDR3 is 14 amino acids long. Per germline, CDR1 LNHDA and CDR2 SQIVND (reference sequence). The CDR3 DNA reads TGTGCCAGTAGTGTACAGGGTGCAGCCTACGAGCAGTACTTC. As protein: CASSVQGAAYEQYF.

The chain has TRBV7-2 and TRBJ2-1; 9 bases line up with TRBD2. Germline lookup yields CDR1 SGHTA and CDR2 FQGNSA. This CDR3 contains 21 residues. With V trimmed by 0 bases and J by 1 base, 16 bases remained unmatched. The CDR3 reads CASSLAPGLREGEFSYNEQFF. The CDR3 DNA follows: TGTGCCAGCAGCTTAGCCCCTGGCCTGCGGGAGGGCGAATTTTCCTACAATGAGCAGTTCTTC.

The chain has TRBV25-1 and TRBJ2-1; 10 nucleotides match TRBD2. The V and J ends lost 3 bases and 5 bases, in that order; junction bases with no gene match: 7. The CDR3 is 16 amino acids. CDR1 MGHDK and CDR2 SYGVNS come from the germline V gene. In DNA form, the CDR3 reads TGTGCCAGCAGTGATTCCAGCGGGAGGGCAGACAATGAGCAGTTCTTC. Translating gives CASSDSSGRADNEQFF.

The chain has TRBV5-6 and TRBJ1-2; 8 nucleotides agree with TRBD1. Per the germline V gene, CDR1 is SGHDT and CDR2 is YYEEEE. The V gene end was trimmed by 0 bases and the J gene end by 5 bases; junction bases not matched to a gene: 9. The CDR3 totals 16 residues. CDR3 sequence (DNA): TGTGCCAGCAGCTTGGGGACAGGGTGGCTTCGGTATGGCTACACCTTC. This sequence encodes CASSLGTGWLRYGYTF.

This clone showed up just once. This chain joins TRBV9 and TRBJ1-3, with no clear D. Trimming shortened V by 0 bases and J by 2 bases, and 9 bases separated the two germline ends. This CDR3 is 15 amino acids long. The germline gives CDR1 SGDLS, CDR2 YYNGEE. The CDR3 loop reads CASSVDRGPGNTIYF. CDR3 bases: TGTGCCAGCAGCGTAGATCGAGGGCCTGGAAACACCATATATTTT.

The rearrangement links TRBV18 to TRBJ2-2, with a weak D call TRBD1 (5 bases). Trimming shortened V by 5 bases and J by 3 bases, and 19 bases separated the two germline ends. Germline V gives CDR1 KGHSH, CDR2 LQKENI. There are 17 residues in the CDR3. The CDR3 region has the DNA TGTGCCAGCTCAGCCACGACAGTTATTGGCGACACCGGGGAGCTGTTTTTT. Translation: CASSATTVIGDTGELFF.

The chain links TRBV24-1 to TRBJ2-1; possibly TRBD2 for D (6 bases). This CDR3 is 15 amino acids long. Trimming shortened V by 8 bases and J by 0 bases, and 13 bases separated the two germline ends. The germline V gene has CDR1 KGHDR and CDR2 SFDVKD. In nucleotides, the CDR3 is TGTGCCACCAAACAGTCCGGGAGCTCCTACAATGAGCAGTTCTTC. As protein: CATKQSGSSYNEQFF.

The chain joins TRBV11-2 to TRBJ2-5; D may be TRBD1 (5 bases). Trimming removed 1 base from V and 4 bases from J, with 13 bases in between. The CDR3 loop spans 15 amino acids. Germline CDR1 and CDR2: SGHAT and FQNNGV. The CDR3 DNA follows: TGTGCCAGCAGCTTAGTGAAAGGGGTAGTAGAGACCCAGTACTTC. Translation: CASSLVKGVVETQYF. Variable domain in full (rest from reference TRBV11-2 and TRBJ2-5): EAGVAQSPRYKIIEKRQSVAFWCNPISGHATLYWYQQILGQGPKLLIQFQNNGVVDDSQLPKDRFSAERLKGVDSTLKIQPAKLEDSAVYLCASSLVKGVVETQYFGPGTRLLVL.

The chain employs TRBV6-2 or TRBV6-3 and TRBJ2-2; D not certain. Germline values: CDR1 MNHEY, CDR2 SVGEGT. The CDR3 extends over 13 amino acids. V lost 3 bases and J lost 4, with 6 bases in between. The CDR3 region is CASSYTRTGELFF. In DNA, the CDR3 is TGTGCCAGCAGTTATACTCGCACCGGGGAGCTGTTTTTT.

The rearrangement links TRBV27 to TRBJ2-1; D remains ambiguous. Germline values: CDR1 MNHEY, CDR2 SMNVEV (reference sequence). V lost 4 bases to trimming and J lost 7 bases, with 11 bases between them. The CDR3 runs to 13 residues. DNA for the CDR3: TGTGCCAGCAGTTCGTCCCCGGAGAATGAGCAGTTCTTC. This codes for CASSSSPENEQFF.

The V gene is TRBV3-1 (or the pseudogene TRBV3-2), the J gene TRBJ2-7; 9 bases are a match to TRBD1. CDR3 length: 17 residues. Germline CDR1 LGHDT, CDR2 YNNKEL (reference sequence). The ends lost 0 bases at V and 5 bases at J; junction bases unmatched: 11. The CDR3 DNA reads TGTGCCAGCAGCCAAGATCTTTTAGGGACAGGGTCGAACGAGCAGTACTTC. Its protein product is CASSQDLLGTGSNEQYF.

The rearrangement links TRBV5-4 to TRBJ2-7; the match to TRBD2 covers 8 bases. The germline V gene encodes CDR1 SGHNT and CDR2 YYREEE (reference sequence). The CDR3 is made up of 15 amino acids. V trimming: 4 bases; J trimming: 2 bases; junction bases outside the gene matches: 8. DNA of the CDR3: TGTGCCAGCAGCCCTGGGACTAGGCGCACCTACGAGCAGTACTTC. It codes for CASSPGTRRTYEQYF.

The gene calls are TRBV7-6 and TRBJ1-4, with TRBD1 matching over 12 bases. Per germline, CDR1 SGHVS and CDR2 FNYEAQ. The V segment lost 0 bases and the J segment 8 bases; nucleotides outside the gene matches: 4. This CDR3 region has 16 residues. CDR3 sequence (DNA): TGTGCCAGCAGCTTAGCCCCCGGGACAGGGGGCGAAAAACTGTTTTTT. Translating gives CASSLAPGTGGEKLFF.

This chain connects TRBV12-3 or TRBV12-4 to TRBJ2-1; 13 bases are shared with TRBD2. The CDR3 consists of 13 residues. J was trimmed by 13 bases and V by 6 bases; bases with no gene match: 6. CDR3 DNA: TGTGCCAGCAGCGGGACTAGCGGGACCTACCAGTTCTTC. It translates to CASSGTSGTYQFF.

The count of this clone is one. J is TRBJ2-7 and V is TRBV4-1; 10 bases are a match to TRBD2. The CDR3 spans 16 residues. J lost 6 bases, V lost 3 bases, and 11 bases had no gene match. From germline, CDR1 is MGHRA and CDR2 YSYEKL. Written as DNA, the CDR3 is TGCGCCAGCAGCCATCCGGTAGCGGGAGGCTTTGGCGAGCAGTACTTC. Its translation is CASSHPVAGGFGEQYF.

The genes are TRBV19 and TRBJ2-4; 7 nucleotides agree with TRBD2. Germline V gene lookup returns CDR1 LNHDA and CDR2 SQIVND (reference sequence). This CDR3 is built from 17 residues. V lost 6 bases, J lost 2 bases, and 13 bases stayed unmatched. The CDR3 bases are TGTGCCAGTAGCCGAGAACTAGCGTGGATAACCAAAAACATTCAGTACTTC. It encodes CASSRELAWITKNIQYF.

This chain connects TRBV20-1 to TRBJ1-1; tentative D call: TRBD1 (5 bases). Germline-derived CDR1 and CDR2 are DFQATT and SNEGSKA (reference sequence). The CDR3 contains 11 residues. Trimming removed 6 bases at V and 7 bases at J, with 12 bases between. DNA for the CDR3: TGCAGTGCCCCAGTGGGACTTGAAGCTTTCTTT. Translating it yields CSAPVGLEAFF.

The chain joins TRBV4-1 to TRBJ2-2; maybe TRBD2 (6 bases). CDR1 and CDR2 from the germline V gene are MGHRA and YSYEKL. The length of the CDR3 is 17 residues. V lost 4 bases and J 7 bases, leaving 22 bases between the germline ends. In nucleotides, the CDR3 is TGCGCCAGCAGCCTCCTCCGGGCGGGAATAGGGATCGGGGAGCTGTTTTTT. Translation: CASSLLRAGIGIGELFF.

V gene TRBV2 combines with J gene TRBJ2-3; 8 nucleotides align to TRBD2. This CDR3 contains 14 residues. The germline gives CDR1 SNHLY, CDR2 FYNNEI. V trimming: 6 bases; J trimming: 1 base; junction bases outside the gene matches: 3. The CDR3 DNA sequence: TGTGCCAGCAGCGGACTAGCCGGCACAGATACGCAGTATTTT. Amino acid sequence: CASSGLAGTDTQYF.

V is TRBV7-2 and J is TRBJ2-1, with a possible D match to TRBD2 (6 bases). This CDR3 comprises 14 residues. The germline gives CDR1 SGHTA, CDR2 FQGNSA. Between the trimmed V and J ends, which lost 5 bases and 6 bases, there was a span of 14 bases. In nucleotides, the CDR3 is TGTGCCAGCAGCCCCATGAGGGGAGGCAATGAGCAGTTCTTC. This codes for CASSPMRGGNEQFF.